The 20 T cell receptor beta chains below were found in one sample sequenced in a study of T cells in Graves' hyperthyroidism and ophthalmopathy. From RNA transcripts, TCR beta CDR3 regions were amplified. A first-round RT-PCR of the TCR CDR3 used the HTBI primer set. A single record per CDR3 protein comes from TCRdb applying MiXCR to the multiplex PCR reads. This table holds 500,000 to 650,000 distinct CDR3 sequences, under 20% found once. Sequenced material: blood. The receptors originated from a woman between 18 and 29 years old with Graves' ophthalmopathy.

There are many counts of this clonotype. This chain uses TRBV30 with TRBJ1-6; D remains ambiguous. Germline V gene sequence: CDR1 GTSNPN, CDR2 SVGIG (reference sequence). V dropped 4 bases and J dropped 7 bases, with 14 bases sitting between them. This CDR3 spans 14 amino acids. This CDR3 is CAWTPRRTNSPLHF. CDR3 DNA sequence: TGTGCCTGGACCCCTCGGAGAACGAATTCACCCCTCCACTTT.

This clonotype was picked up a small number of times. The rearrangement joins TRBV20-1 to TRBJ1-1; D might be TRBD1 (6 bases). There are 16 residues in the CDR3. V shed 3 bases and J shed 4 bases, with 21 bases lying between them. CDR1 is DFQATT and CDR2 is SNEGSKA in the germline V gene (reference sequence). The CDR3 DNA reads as TGCAGTGCTAGGGTAGTCGTCAGGGGTAGGGTCACTGAAGCTTTCTTT. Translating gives CSARVVVRGRVTEAFF.

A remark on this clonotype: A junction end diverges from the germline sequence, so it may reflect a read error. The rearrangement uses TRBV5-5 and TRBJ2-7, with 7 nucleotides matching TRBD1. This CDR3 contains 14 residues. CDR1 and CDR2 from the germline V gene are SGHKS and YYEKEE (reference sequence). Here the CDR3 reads CASSLGTASYKQYF. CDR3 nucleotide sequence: TGCGCCAGCAGTTTGGGGACAGCTTCCTACAAGCAGTACTTC.

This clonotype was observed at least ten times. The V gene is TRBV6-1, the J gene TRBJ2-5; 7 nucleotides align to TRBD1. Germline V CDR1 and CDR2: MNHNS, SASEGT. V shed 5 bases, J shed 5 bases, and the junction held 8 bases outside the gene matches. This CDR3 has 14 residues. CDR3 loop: CASSYLDRAETQYF. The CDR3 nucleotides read TGTGCCAGCAGTTACCTTGACAGGGCTGAGACCCAGTACTTC.

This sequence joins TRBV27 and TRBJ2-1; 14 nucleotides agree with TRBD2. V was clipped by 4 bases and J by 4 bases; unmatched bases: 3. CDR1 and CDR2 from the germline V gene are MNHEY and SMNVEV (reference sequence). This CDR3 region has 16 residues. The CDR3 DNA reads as TGTGCCAGCAGTTCCGGGACTAGCGGGAGATACAATGAGCAGTTCTTC. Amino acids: CASSSGTSGRYNEQFF.

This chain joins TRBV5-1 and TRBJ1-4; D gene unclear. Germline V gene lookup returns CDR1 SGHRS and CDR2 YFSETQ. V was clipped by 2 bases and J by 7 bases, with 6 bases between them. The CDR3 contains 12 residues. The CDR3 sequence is CASSFEFEKLFF. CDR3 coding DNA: TGCGCCAGCAGCTTTGAATTTGAAAAACTGTTTTTT. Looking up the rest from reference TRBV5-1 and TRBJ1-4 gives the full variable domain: KAGVTQTPRYLIKTRGQQVTLSCSPISGHRSVSWYQQTPGQGLQFLFEYFSETQRNKGNFPGRFSGRQFSNSRSEMNVSTLELGDSALYLCASSFEFEKLFFGSGTQLSVL.

The CDR3 DNA reads as TGCGCCAGCAGCTTCGAGGTACAGGAGGCTGAAGCTTTCTTT. Residues: CASSFEVQEAEAFF. The chain links TRBV5-1 to TRBJ1-1; D is possibly TRBD1 (5 bases). The germline V and J ends were trimmed by 2 bases and 6 bases, with 14 bases remaining between them. The germline V gene encodes CDR1 SGHRS and CDR2 YFSETQ. This CDR3 has 14 residues.

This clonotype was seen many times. CDR3 bases: TGTGCCAGCAGTTTTGGACGGAGTAACTACGAGCAGTACTTC. Amino acid sequence: CASSFGRSNYEQYF. This chain links TRBV27 with TRBJ2-7; D uncertain. The CDR3 extends over 14 amino acids. CDR1 and CDR2 from the germline V gene are MNHEY and SMNVEV (reference sequence). V gave up 3 bases and J gave up 3 bases, with 12 bases separating them.

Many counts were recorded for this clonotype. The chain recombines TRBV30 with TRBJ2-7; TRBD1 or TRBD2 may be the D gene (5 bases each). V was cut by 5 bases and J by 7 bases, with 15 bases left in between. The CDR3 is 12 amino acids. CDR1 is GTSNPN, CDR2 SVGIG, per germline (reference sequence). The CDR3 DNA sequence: TGTGCCTGGGGGGACGGAGTAAGGGAGCAGTACTTC. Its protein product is CAWGDGVREQYF.

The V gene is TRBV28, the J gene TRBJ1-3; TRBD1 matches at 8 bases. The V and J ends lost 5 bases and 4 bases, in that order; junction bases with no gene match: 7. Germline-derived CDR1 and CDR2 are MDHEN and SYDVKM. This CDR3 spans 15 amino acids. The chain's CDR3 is CASSMTGVEGNTIYF. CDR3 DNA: TGTGCCAGCAGTATGACAGGGGTGGAAGGAAACACCATATATTTT.

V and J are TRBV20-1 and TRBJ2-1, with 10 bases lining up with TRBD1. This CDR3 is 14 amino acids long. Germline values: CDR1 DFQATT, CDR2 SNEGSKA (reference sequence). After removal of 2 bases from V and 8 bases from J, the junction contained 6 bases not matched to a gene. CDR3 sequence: CSARFDRGRYEQFF. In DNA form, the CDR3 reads TGCAGTGCTAGATTCGACAGGGGGCGATATGAGCAGTTCTTC.

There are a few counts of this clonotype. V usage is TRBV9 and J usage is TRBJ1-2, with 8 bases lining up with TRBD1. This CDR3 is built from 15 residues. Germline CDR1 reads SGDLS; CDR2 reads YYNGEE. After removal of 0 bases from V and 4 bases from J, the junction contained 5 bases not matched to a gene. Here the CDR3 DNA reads TGTGCCAGCAGCGTAGAAGGACAGGGACTCTATGGCTACACCTTC. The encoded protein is CASSVEGQGLYGYTF.

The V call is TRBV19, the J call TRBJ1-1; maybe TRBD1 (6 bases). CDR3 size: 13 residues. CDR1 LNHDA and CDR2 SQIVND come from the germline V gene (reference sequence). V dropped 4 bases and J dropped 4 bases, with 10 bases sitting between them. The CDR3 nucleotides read TGTGCCAGTAGTAAGGACAGAGGCACTGAAGCTTTCTTT. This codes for CASSKDRGTEAFF.

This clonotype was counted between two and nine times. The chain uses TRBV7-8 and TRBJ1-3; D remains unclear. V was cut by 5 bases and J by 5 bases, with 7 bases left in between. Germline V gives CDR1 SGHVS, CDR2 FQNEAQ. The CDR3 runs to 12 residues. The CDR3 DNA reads TGTGCCAGCAGCCCAACAAGAAACACCATATATTTT. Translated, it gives CASSPTRNTIYF.

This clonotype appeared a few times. CDR3 DNA sequence: TGTGCCAGCAGGGGATCATTGACAGTGACGTTGGAGACCCAGTACTTC. Translating gives CASRGSLTVTLETQYF. The rearrangement links TRBV6-2 or TRBV6-3 to TRBJ2-5; weak D call: TRBD1 (5 bases). The V and J ends lost 6 bases and 5 bases respectively, with 22 bases between them. The CDR3 covers 16 residues. The germline V gene encodes CDR1 MNHEY and CDR2 SVGEGT.

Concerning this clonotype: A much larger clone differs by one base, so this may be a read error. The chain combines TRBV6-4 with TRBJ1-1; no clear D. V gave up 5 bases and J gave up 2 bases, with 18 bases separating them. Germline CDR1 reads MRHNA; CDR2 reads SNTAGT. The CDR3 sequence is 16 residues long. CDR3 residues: CASSSRFVTPNTEAFF. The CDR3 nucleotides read TGTGCCAGCAGTTCCCGGTTCGTTACCCCTAACACTGAAGCTTTCTTT.

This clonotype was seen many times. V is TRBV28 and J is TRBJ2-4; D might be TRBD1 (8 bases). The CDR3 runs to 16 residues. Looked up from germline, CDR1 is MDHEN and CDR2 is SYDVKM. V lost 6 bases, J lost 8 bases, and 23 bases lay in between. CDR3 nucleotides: TGTGCCAGCAGCCCACCCACAGGGGGGGGCTCGGACATTCAGTACTTC. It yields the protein CASSPPTGGGSDIQYF.

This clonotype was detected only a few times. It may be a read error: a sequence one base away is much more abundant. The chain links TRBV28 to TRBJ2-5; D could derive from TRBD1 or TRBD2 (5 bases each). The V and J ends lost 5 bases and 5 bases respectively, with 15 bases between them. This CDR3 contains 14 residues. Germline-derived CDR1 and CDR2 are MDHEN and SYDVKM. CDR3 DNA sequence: TGTGCCAGCAGTCCGGGACCAGTCAGCGAGACCCAGTACTTC. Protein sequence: CASSPGPVSETQYF.

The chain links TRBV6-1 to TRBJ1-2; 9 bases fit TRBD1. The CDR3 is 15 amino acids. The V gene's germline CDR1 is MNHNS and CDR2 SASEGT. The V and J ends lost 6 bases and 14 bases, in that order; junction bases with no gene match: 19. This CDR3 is CASSAKSRDRAIKTF. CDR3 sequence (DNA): TGTGCCAGCAGCGCTAAATCCCGGGACAGGGCGATAAAGACCTTC.

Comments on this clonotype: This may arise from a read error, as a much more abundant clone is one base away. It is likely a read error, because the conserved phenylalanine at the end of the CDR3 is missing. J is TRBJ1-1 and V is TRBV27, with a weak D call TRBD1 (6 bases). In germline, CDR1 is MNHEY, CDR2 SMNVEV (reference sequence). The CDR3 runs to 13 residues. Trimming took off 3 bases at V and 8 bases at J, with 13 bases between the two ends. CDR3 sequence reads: CASSFGGGREAFL. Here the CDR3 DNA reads TGTGCCAGCAGTTTTGGAGGGGGTCGCGAAGCTTTCCTT.